Listed below are T cell receptor beta chains from one sample, sequenced in a study of T cells in Graves' hyperthyroidism and ophthalmopathy. TCRdb processed the multiplex PCR reads anew with MiXCR; each CDR3 protein has one entry. The data contain 450,000 to 700,000 distinct CDR3 sequences, 35% to 55% of them singletons. The sequenced material came from peripheral blood or thyroid tissue (not recorded which). The receptors come from an adult woman with Graves' disease, either hyperthyroidism or ophthalmopathy (not recorded which). Each CDR3 is given with its conserved first and last residue. The D gene is left open where the match is weak. Size is omitted from some rows. Given values are once, few, many or a class for expanded clones.

.	TRBV24-1	TRBJ1-2	once	TGTGCCACCAGTGATGGGCAGAACTATGGCTACACCTTC	CATSDGQNYGYTF
.	TRBV7-3	TRBJ2-6	many	TGTGCCAGCAGCTGGCGAAGGGGCTCCCCTGGGGCCAACGTCCTGACTTTC	CASSWRRGSPGANVLTF
.	TRBV20-1	TRBJ2-2	many	TGCAGTGCTAGAGATGACGCCTGGAACACCGGGGAGCTGTTTTTT	CSARDDAWNTGELFF
.	TRBV6-6	TRBJ1-5	many	TGTGCCAGCAGTCTACATGGCAATCAGCCCCAGCATTTT	CASSLHGNQPQHF
.	TRBV20-1	TRBJ2-7	many	TGCAGTGCCGTGGATAGGTTTCTCTGGGAGCAGTACTTC	CSAVDRFLWEQYF
.	TRBV20-1	TRBJ1-2	.	TGCAGTGCTAGAGATTCGAGCGGGAGTTTCTTCCGCGACTATGGCTACACCTTC	CSARDSSGSFFRDYGYTF
TRBD1	TRBV7-3	TRBJ1-6	.	TGTGCCAGCAGCCCCGAGGGGGCAGGATCACCCCTCCACTTT	CASSPEGAGSPLHF
.	TRBV6-5	TRBJ2-7	once	TGTGCCAGCAGCCCCAGGAGTGGCGAGCAGTACTTC	CASSPRSGEQYF
.	TRBV2	TRBJ1-5	.	TGTGCCAGCAGTGGGGACATACAAGAGACCCAGCATTTT	CASSGDIQETQHF
.	TRBV7-3	TRBJ1-2	few	TGTGCCAGCAGCCCAACCATAGGGGGGCAGGGAGGCTACACCTTC	CASSPTIGGQGGYTF
TRBD1	TRBV12-3/TRBV12-4	TRBJ1-1	.	TGTGCCAGCAGTTGGCCGGGACAGGGTGTAACTGAAGCTTTCTTT	CASSWPGQGVTEAFF
.	TRBV30	TRBJ1-2	many	TGTGCCTGGAATGTAATGGGGGGCGCGAATGGCTACACCTTC	CAWNVMGGANGYTF
TRBD1	TRBV2	TRBJ1-1	.	TGTGCCAGCTTGGGGACAGGGAACACTGAAGCTTTCTTT	CASLGTGNTEAFF
TRBD1	TRBV5-1	TRBJ1-3	.	TGCGCCAGCAGACCCGGGACAGGAGGAAACACCATATATTTT	CASRPGTGGNTIYF
.	TRBV27	TRBJ1-4	.	TGTGCCAGCAGTTTTGGGGGAGGTGAAAAACTGTTTTTT	CASSFGGGEKLFF
TRBD1	TRBV15	TRBJ2-3	.	TGTGCCACCAGCAGTACACGGGACAGGGGGCGCCCAGATACGCAGTATTTT	CATSSTRDRGRPDTQYF
.	TRBV6-5	TRBJ1-5	many	TGTGCCAGCAGTCCCCGAGGGGGGACGCGACAAGATCAGCCCCAGCATTTT	CASSPRGGTRQDQPQHF